Shown below are 4 T cell receptor beta chains from a single sample sequenced in a study of blood T cell repertoires in COVID-19. Clones were read by immunoSEQ multiplex PCR, and TCRdb kept only the in-frame ones, dropping some. The sample lists some 140,000 clones; roughly 80% were seen once. Input material: PBMCs or T cells enriched from blood (not recorded which). These receptors were taken from a man aged 35-49 years with acute COVID-19.

The chain employs TRBV9 and TRBJ1-2; 11 bases map to TRBD1. CDR1 and CDR2 from the germline V gene are SGDLS and YYNGEE. The CDR3 is 17 residues long. Unmatched junction bases numbered 8, after V lost 4 bases and J lost 0 bases. The CDR3 region has the DNA TGTGCCAGCAGCTCCGGACAGGGGGCGTATTCTAACTATGGCTACACCTTC. Translated: CASSSGQGAYSNYGYTF.

This chain connects TRBV27 to TRBJ1-5, with a weak D call TRBD1 (6 bases). Germline CDR1 MNHEY, CDR2 SMNVEV (reference sequence). The CDR3 covers 14 residues. V lost 5 bases and J 0 bases, leaving 8 bases between the germline ends. The CDR3 nucleotides read TGTGCCAGCAGTCAGGACAGTAGCAATCAGCCCCAGCATTTT. Translation gives CASSQDSSNQPQHF.

The chain recombines TRBV4-3 with TRBJ2-6; perhaps TRBD1 as D (6 bases). The germline gives CDR1 LGHNA, CDR2 YSLEER. Trimming stripped 5 bases from V and 2 bases from J, with 13 bases between. The CDR3 covers 16 residues. CDR3 amino acids: CASSSVPGAGANVLTF. The DNA of the CDR3 is TGCGCCAGCAGCTCAGTCCCAGGGGCTGGGGCCAACGTCCTGACTTTC.

The DNA for the CDR3 is TGCGCCAGCAGTCCTCCACGAGGGTCCGGGGCCAACGTCCTGACTTTC. As protein: CASSPPRGSGANVLTF. The chain recombines TRBV23-1 with TRBJ2-6, with D perhaps matching TRBD2 (5 bases). TRBV23-1 is treated as an ORF (open reading frame) with a function not yet certain. This CDR3 has 16 residues. With 4 bases removed from V and 4 bases from J, the gap between germline ends came to 14 bases.